The clone carrying this TCR beta chain was counted a single time. Its target is unknown. The identical CDR3 is also encoded by other nucleotide sequences in the sample. This sample was included in a study of identifying expanded T cells in peripheral blood. Collection occurred without any documented infections or immune events in donors. J gave up 5 bases and V 6 bases, and 6 bases lay outside the gene matches. Germline loops: CDR1 LGHNT, CDR2 FRNRAP. The CDR3 covers 13 residues. Study results and caveats: About 1.2 clones differed between technical replicates, versus around 15 and 19 over time. Variance in clone template counts between approximately two-week samples significantly increased with total template count across all healthy donors.

Method: immunoSEQ multiplex PCR; TCRdb's copy keeps in-frame clones and lacks some. The data hold around 47,000 clones, with 82% observed a single time. This TCR was sampled from a person aged 18 to 75 in good health. V and J are TRBV12-5 and TRBJ1-2; 7 bases line up with TRBD1. The sequencing sample was made of blood. The CDR3: CASGLGTDYGYTF. The CDR3 bases are TGTGCTAGTGGACTTGGGACAGATTATGGCTACACCTTC.